The 15 T cell receptor beta chains below come from one sample, sequenced in a study of blood T cell repertoires in COVID-19. Assay used: immunoSEQ multiplex PCR; TCRdb lists only in-frame clones, some missing. Among more than 120,000 clones listed, approximately 81% were seen once. Material: peripheral blood. The source is a human donor with acute or convalescent COVID-19. The donor label of this sample is uncertain.

The chain carries TRBV11-2 and TRBJ1-1, with a weak D call TRBD1 (5 bases). Per the germline V gene, CDR1 is SGHAT and CDR2 is FQNNGV. Trimming took 5 bases from V and 3 from J, leaving 13 bases between them. This CDR3 spans 14 amino acids. DNA for the CDR3: TGTGCCAGCAGCCCCTTGGGGGGGTACACTGAAGCTTTCTTT. Its protein is CASSPLGGYTEAFF.

The CDR3 region is CASGSGSYGYTF. In nucleotides, the CDR3 is TGTGCCAGCGGCTCAGGGTCGTATGGCTACACCTTC. The chain is built from TRBV6-5 and TRBJ1-2, with D perhaps matching TRBD1 (5 bases). The V end lost 8 bases, the J end lost 5 bases, and 12 bases lay between the germline ends. The CDR3 length is 12 residues. Germline V gene data show CDR1 as MNHEY and CDR2 as SVGAGI.

The chain uses TRBV5-5 and TRBJ1-1, with a weak D call TRBD1 (6 bases). Trimming removed 4 bases at V and 0 bases at J, with 16 bases between. CDR3 length: 16 amino acids. The germline CDR1 and CDR2 sequences are SGHKS and YYEKEE (reference sequence). The CDR3 sequence: CASSPGVRTMNTEAFF. In nucleotides, the CDR3 is TGTGCCAGCAGCCCAGGGGTGCGCACTATGAACACTGAAGCTTTCTTT. Complete variable domain (other parts from reference TRBV5-5 and TRBJ1-1): DAGVTQSPTHLIKTRGQQVTLRCSPISGHKSVSWYQQVLGQGPQFIFQYYEKEERGRGNFPDRFSARQFPNYSSELNVNALLLGDSALYLCASSPGVRTMNTEAFFGQGTRLTVV.

The chain uses TRBV4-2 and TRBJ1-5; 8 nucleotides align to TRBD1. V gave up 6 bases and J gave up 6 bases; unmatched junction bases: 7. CDR3 length: 14 residues. Looked up from germline, CDR1 is LGHNA and CDR2 is YNFKEQ. The CDR3 DNA follows: TGTGCCAGCAGTGCGGGGGGGACAGGTCAGCCCCAGCATTTT. Translated, it gives CASSAGGTGQPQHF.

The chain joins TRBV7-9 to TRBJ1-1; D call uncertain. CDR1 is SEHNR, CDR2 FQNEAQ, per germline (reference sequence). Trimming took off 6 bases at V and 1 base at J, with 6 bases between the two ends. This CDR3 has 12 amino acids. DNA for the CDR3: TGTGCCAGCAGACAACAGAACACTGAAGCTTTCTTT. Translation: CASRQQNTEAFF.

This chain joins TRBV7-9 and TRBJ2-1; 12 nucleotides match TRBD2. This CDR3 spans 15 amino acids. J gave up 4 bases and V 4 bases, and 2 bases lay outside the gene matches. Per the germline V gene, CDR1 is SEHNR and CDR2 is FQNEAQ (reference sequence). The CDR3 nucleotides are TGTGCCAGCAGCTCTGGACTAGCGGGGTACAATGAGCAGTTCTTC. Translation: CASSSGLAGYNEQFF.

The chain has TRBV29-1 and TRBJ1-1; no definite D call. The CDR3 is 11 residues long. CDR1 is SQVTM, CDR2 ANQGSEA, per germline. The germline V and J ends were trimmed by 4 bases and 1 base, with 4 bases remaining between them. CDR3 coding DNA: TGCAGCGTTGGGAGGAACACTGAAGCTTTCTTT. Translated, it gives CSVGRNTEAFF. The full variable domain, completed using reference TRBV29-1 and TRBJ1-1, is SAVISQKPSRDICQRGTSLTIQCQVDSQVTMMFWYRQQPGQSLTLIATANQGSEATYESGFVIDKFPISRPNLTFSTLTVSNMSPEDSSIYLCSVGRNTEAFFGQGTRLTVV.

This chain uses TRBV5-5 with TRBJ2-3; 11 bases align to TRBD2. The V and J ends lost 1 base and 6 bases, in that order; junction bases with no gene match: 4. Looked up from germline, CDR1 is SGHKS and CDR2 is YYEKEE (reference sequence). The CDR3 consists of 15 residues. The CDR3 sequence: CASSLKLAGADTQYF. The CDR3 nucleotides are TGTGCCAGCAGCTTGAAACTAGCGGGAGCGGATACGCAGTATTTT.

The V and J genes are TRBV4-3 and TRBJ2-3; TRBD1 might be the D (6 bases). The CDR3 has 17 amino acids. Trimming stripped 0 bases from V and 0 bases from J, with 13 bases between. CDR1 is LGHNA and CDR2 is YSLEER in the germline V gene. The CDR3 here is CASSQDRDKTSTDTQYF. CDR3 DNA: TGCGCCAGCAGCCAAGATAGGGACAAGACTAGCACAGATACGCAGTATTTT.

This clone appeared a single time. The J gene is TRBJ1-2, the V gene TRBV7-9, with unresolved D. The germline V and J ends were trimmed by 3 bases and 0 bases, with 8 bases remaining between them. This CDR3 is 14 amino acids long. Germline CDR1 SEHNR, CDR2 FQNEAQ (reference sequence). This chain's CDR3 is CASSFVAANYGYTF. CDR3 nucleotide sequence: TGTGCCAGCAGCTTTGTGGCGGCTAACTATGGCTACACCTTC.

This chain uses TRBV6-4 with TRBJ1-6; no reliable D call. V gave up 4 bases and J gave up 0 bases, with 4 bases separating them. CDR3 length: 14 residues. CDR1 and CDR2 (germline): MRHNA, SNTAGT. The CDR3 region is CASSASSYNSPLHF. CDR3 bases: TGTGCCAGCAGTGCGAGCTCCTATAATTCACCCCTCCACTTT.

The V gene is TRBV6-5, the J gene TRBJ1-1; 7 bases match TRBD1. The V gene end was trimmed by 6 bases and the J gene end by 5 bases; junction bases not matched to a gene: 9. CDR3 length equals 14 residues. Germline values: CDR1 MNHEY, CDR2 SVGAGI. CDR3 in DNA: TGTGCCAGCAGATATCAACAGGGGTGGACTGAAGCTTTCTTT. It codes for CASRYQQGWTEAFF.

This clone was detected a few times. The chain joins TRBV6-5 to TRBJ1-1; TRBD1 is a possible D gene (5 bases). V lost 7 bases and J lost 2, with 14 bases in between. This CDR3 contains 14 residues. Looked up from germline, CDR1 is MNHEY and CDR2 is SVGAGI. This chain's CDR3 is CASKGQGINTEAFF. The DNA for the CDR3 is TGTGCCAGCAAAGGCCAGGGCATAAACACTGAAGCTTTCTTT.

This clone was seen a few times. This chain joins TRBV7-9 and TRBJ1-2, with TRBD1 matching 10 bases. Germline V gene sequence: CDR1 SEHNR, CDR2 FQNEAQ (reference sequence). CDR3 size: 15 residues. V was pared by 6 bases and J by 4 bases, with 8 bases of the junction left unmatched. The CDR3 protein is CASRPGQGEGYGYTF. CDR3 DNA: TGTGCCAGCAGACCTGGACAGGGGGAGGGCTATGGCTACACCTTC.

The chain recombines TRBV19 with TRBJ2-7; 9 bases align to TRBD1. V shed 5 bases, J shed 1 base, and the junction held 9 bases outside the gene matches. Germline V CDR1 and CDR2: LNHDA, SQIVND (reference sequence). This CDR3 spans 16 amino acids. Here the CDR3 reads CASSLIPGQGSYEQYF. CDR3 sequence (DNA): TGTGCCAGTAGTTTGATCCCGGGACAGGGTTCCTACGAGCAGTACTTC.